The 21 T cell receptor beta chains below were found in one sample sequenced in a study of shared clonotypes between healthy human individuals. TCRdb's table, derived via immunoSEQ multiplex PCR, lists solely in-frame clones and lacks some. The profile covers 300,000 to 400,000 clones, with around 70% appearing a single time and about 10% taken by the ten largest. The specimen sequenced was memory CD4+ T cells sorted from blood. Subset reported: CD45RA-negative fraction. The receptor set was obtained from a man aged 25 to 40 in good health.

Here the CDR3 DNA reads TGCAGCGTTGAAGGGCAGGGAACAGATACGCAGTATTTT. It specifies CSVEGQGTDTQYF. V and J are TRBV29-1 and TRBJ2-3; maybe TRBD1 (5 bases). Between the trimmed V and J ends, which lost 1 base and 3 bases, there was a span of 8 bases. Per the germline V gene, CDR1 is SQVTM and CDR2 is ANQGSEA. This CDR3 contains 13 residues.

The chain has TRBV28 and TRBJ2-7; no reliable D call. CDR3 length equals 14 residues. Germline V gives CDR1 MDHEN, CDR2 SYDVKM. V was clipped by 6 bases and J by 4 bases, with 16 bases between them. For the CDR3, the DNA is TGTGCCAGCAGGAAGGGCCAAACCCGATACGAGCAGTACTTC. Translation: CASRKGQTRYEQYF.

This clone was detected only a few times. The chain links TRBV5-6 to TRBJ1-1, with a weak D call TRBD1 (6 bases). Trimming took 3 bases from V and 11 from J, leaving 14 bases between them. Germline CDR1 SGHDT, CDR2 YYEEEE. There are 12 residues in the CDR3. CDR3 residues: CASSSWGRAAFF. In nucleotides, the CDR3 is TGTGCCAGCAGCTCATGGGGGCGGGCGGCTTTCTTT.

The J gene is TRBJ2-7, the V gene TRBV28; possible D gene TRBD1, 5 bases. This CDR3 spans 13 amino acids. The ends were cut back, 10 bases at V and 3 bases at J, with 16 bases in the middle. Looked up from germline, CDR1 is MDHEN and CDR2 is SYDVKM. CDR3 sequence (DNA): TGTGCCACCACTTTGGGGCAGGGCTACGAGCAGTACTTC. It specifies CATTLGQGYEQYF.

The chain couples TRBV7-2 to TRBJ2-5; 7 bases are shared with TRBD2. Germline V gives CDR1 SGHTA, CDR2 FQGNSA. The CDR3 extends over 16 amino acids. Unmatched junction bases numbered 6, after V lost 1 base and J lost 1 base. CDR3 sequence: CASSLGGGGLQETQYF. CDR3 DNA: TGTGCCAGCAGCTTAGGTGGGGGAGGGCTCCAAGAGACCCAGTACTTC.

This clone was recorded only once. The V and J genes are TRBV19 and TRBJ2-2; D is possibly TRBD2 (6 bases). The ends were cut back, 3 bases at V and 4 bases at J, with 12 bases in the middle. In germline, CDR1 is LNHDA, CDR2 SQIVND (reference sequence). The CDR3 runs to 15 residues. The CDR3 is CASSIDSGGTGELFF. CDR3 DNA sequence: TGTGCCAGTAGTATTGATAGCGGAGGCACCGGGGAGCTGTTTTTT.

This rearrangement joins TRBV2 to TRBJ2-7, with D perhaps TRBD2 (5 bases). The CDR3 runs 16 residues. Looked up from germline, CDR1 is SNHLY and CDR2 is FYNNEI. V was clipped by 5 bases and J by 2 bases, with 19 bases between them. CDR3 sequence: CASSPDSTNIPYEQYF. CDR3 sequence (DNA): TGTGCCAGCAGTCCGGACTCCACTAATATCCCCTACGAGCAGTACTTC.

V is TRBV2 and J is TRBJ1-2; 10 nucleotides line up with TRBD1. With 4 bases clipped from V and 4 bases from J, the junction kept 6 bases outside the gene matches. The CDR3 covers 15 residues. Germline V gene data show CDR1 as SNHLY and CDR2 as FYNNEI. CDR3 in amino acids: CASSVTGTGAYGYTF. CDR3 DNA: TGTGCCAGCAGTGTAACCGGGACAGGGGCCTATGGCTACACCTTC.

The sample holds one count of this clone. This rearrangement joins TRBV7-2 to TRBJ2-7; D remains unclear. CDR1 SGHTA and CDR2 FQGNSA come from the germline V gene. This CDR3 spans 11 amino acids. V shed 5 bases and J shed 3 bases, with 5 bases lying between them. CDR3 loop: CASSARYEQYF. DNA of the CDR3: TGTGCCAGCAGCGCTCGCTACGAGCAGTACTTC.

The chain uses TRBV6-1 and TRBJ2-2, with D maybe TRBD2 (6 bases). Trimming shortened V by 8 bases and J by 4 bases, and 17 bases separated the two germline ends. The CDR3 has 15 amino acids. The germline V gene encodes CDR1 MNHNS and CDR2 SASEGT. The CDR3 reads CASGLLGLGTGELFF. The DNA for the CDR3 is TGTGCCAGCGGACTACTAGGCCTCGGCACCGGGGAGCTGTTTTTT.

V is TRBV9 and J is TRBJ2-7; 7 bases agree with TRBD1. V shed 5 bases and J 3 bases; nucleotides not matched to a gene: 8. Germline V gene data show CDR1 as SGDLS and CDR2 as YYNGEE. The CDR3 covers 14 residues. The CDR3 DNA reads TGTGCCAGCAGTGAAGGGGGCAGGAGCTACGAGCAGTACTTC. Translation: CASSEGGRSYEQYF.

The chain uses TRBV6-4 and TRBJ2-3, with TRBD1 matching 7 bases. In germline, CDR1 is MRHNA, CDR2 SNTAGT. This CDR3 has 16 amino acids. V was clipped by 6 bases and J by 0 bases; unmatched bases: 9. The CDR3 bases are TGTGCCAGCAGCGAACAGGGGACGGCTAGCACAGATACGCAGTATTTT. It yields the protein CASSEQGTASTDTQYF.

This clone was seen repeatedly, ten times or more. The chain links TRBV19 to TRBJ1-5; maybe TRBD1 (5 bases). Trimming left V 9 bases short and J 7 bases short, with 22 bases between. Germline-derived CDR1 and CDR2 are LNHDA and SQIVND (reference sequence). The CDR3 runs 15 residues. Here the CDR3 reads CASFIGGEEGQPQHF. The CDR3 DNA sequence: TGTGCCAGCTTTATCGGGGGGGAAGAGGGACAGCCCCAGCATTTT.

The V and J genes are TRBV30 and TRBJ1-4; D is undetermined. CDR1 is GTSNPN and CDR2 is SVGIG in the germline V gene (reference sequence). V lost 3 bases, J lost 6 bases, and 17 bases lay in between. The CDR3 totals 15 residues. The CDR3 bases are TGTGCCTGGAGCAAAACGGTCCCTCGGGATGAAAAACTGTTTTTT. It translates to CAWSKTVPRDEKLFF.

There are a few counts of this clone. The chain employs TRBV5-1 and TRBJ2-3; 9 bases fit TRBD2. Unmatched junction bases numbered 5, after V lost 3 bases and J lost 6 bases. This CDR3 has 14 amino acids. Germline CDR1 SGHRS, CDR2 YFSETQ. In DNA form, the CDR3 reads TGCGCCAGCAGCTGGGGACTAGCCCAGGATACGCAGTATTTT. Translating it yields CASSWGLAQDTQYF.

The chain couples TRBV27 to TRBJ2-7; the D is unclear. V lost 4 bases, J lost 2 bases, and 12 bases lay in between. This CDR3 has 14 amino acids. Germline lookup yields CDR1 MNHEY and CDR2 SMNVEV (reference sequence). The chain's CDR3 is CASSSNIPAYEQYF. CDR3 in DNA: TGTGCCAGCAGTTCCAATATCCCCGCCTACGAGCAGTACTTC.

The V and J genes are TRBV11-1 and TRBJ2-7; TRBD2 matches 11 bases. V lost 1 base, J lost 4 bases, and 9 bases stayed unmatched. The germline V gene encodes CDR1 SGHAT and CDR2 FQDESV (reference sequence). The CDR3 length is 17 residues. The DNA for the CDR3 is TGTGCCAGCAGCTTAGTAGGTTCTCTAGCGGGAGGTTACGAGCAGTACTTC. As protein: CASSLVGSLAGGYEQYF.

The chain recombines TRBV7-9 with TRBJ2-7; 10 nucleotides agree with TRBD1. CDR3 length: 15 amino acids. The V segment lost 3 bases and the J segment 3 bases; nucleotides outside the gene matches: 5. The germline V gene has CDR1 SEHNR and CDR2 FQNEAQ (reference sequence). CDR3 coding DNA: TGTGCCAGCAGCTTGGGACGGGACAGGGGCTACGAGCAGTACTTC. Residues: CASSLGRDRGYEQYF.

The rearrangement uses TRBV5-1 and TRBJ1-2; D unresolved. Germline V gene data show CDR1 as SGHRS and CDR2 as YFSETQ. The CDR3 spans 14 residues. Trimming left V 1 base short and J 1 base short, with 8 bases between. CDR3 DNA: TGCGCCAGCAGCTTGTACGGGGATAACTATGGCTACACCTTC. Translation: CASSLYGDNYGYTF.

This clone was counted a few times. V and J are TRBV5-5 and TRBJ1-4; D is unclear. Trimming took off 4 bases at V and 3 bases at J, with 7 bases between the two ends. CDR1 is SGHKS and CDR2 is YYEKEE in the germline V gene (reference sequence). This CDR3 has 13 amino acids. The CDR3 nucleotides read TGTGCCAGCAGCCTGCTATCTAATGAAAAACTGTTTTTT. It specifies CASSLLSNEKLFF.

The genes are TRBV30 and TRBJ2-1; D unresolved. This CDR3 has 12 residues. Germline lookup yields CDR1 GTSNPN and CDR2 SVGIG (reference sequence). V was cut by 0 bases and J by 4 bases, with 4 bases left in between. The CDR3 bases are TGTGCCTGGAGTGTACGTTACAATGAGCAGTTCTTC. Amino acids: CAWSVRYNEQFF.